This TCR beta chain derives from a study of CD8 T cells in Susac syndrome (dated by TCRdb to between 2018 and 2021). Describing the broader study: The study used repertoire sequencing to test whether antigen drove CD8+ T cell activation and differentiation in Susac syndrome. The study compared CD8+ T cell repertoire clonality among about a dozen healthy donors, about 14 Susac syndrome patients and approximately 16 multiple sclerosis patients.

What the study reported, not specific to this receptor: The study acknowledged that relatively few individuals were included in the TCR sequencing and HLA analysis.

RNA was extracted with the RNeasy kit and about 0.5 to 1 ug was reverse transcribed using random hexamers. The immunoSEQ multiplex PCR assay, covering 54 Vbeta and 13 Jbeta segments, was used to amplify TCR beta CDR3 regions. PCR amplification bias was corrected using a synthetic template baseline for primer optimization and computational correction. The original methods were these. Reads were annotated to V, D and J genes per IMGT and analyzed with immunoSEQ Analyzer, keeping only productive sequences. Clonality was calculated as one minus the Shannon entropy normalized by log2 of the number of productive unique sequences. For each patient and control, public and private clones were evaluated within the 100 most prevalent clones. Clones were defined as Susac-specific when absent from the healthy and MS cohorts, from about a thousand published viral clones and from other ImmuneACCESS disease sequences. Starting from the raw public reads, TCRdb applied fastp trimming at Q25, assembled clones with MiXCR and retained in-frame beta chains. Rows with one shared CDR3 protein collapse into an entry with the most common genes and DNA. The V and J calls come from TCRdb's annotation, not from the publication. This sample gives about 140,000 distinct CDR3 sequences in total; approximately 95% of them show up just once. Approximately 0.25% of the sample goes to the ten largest clones.

For this clonotype: Its binding antigen is unknown. No much larger clonotype is one base removed from it; base qualities were not supplied.

Peripheral blood CD8+ and CD4+ T cells from healthy donors, Susac syndrome patients and multiple sclerosis patients were profiled using high-throughput TCR beta sequencing. Healthy donors were age- and sex-matched controls. Bulk CD8+ and CD4+ T cells were purified by magnetic negative isolation, while CD8+ TEMRA cells were enriched using FACS. Blood was collected in EDTA tubes and processed within 24 hours, with PBMCs isolated through density gradient centrifugation. PBMCs intended for TCR sequencing were cryopreserved in liquid nitrogen and thawed later in a water bath at 37 degrees C. The sorted or isolated CD4+, CD8+ and CD8+ TEMRA cells reached a purity of at least 90%. V loses 0 bases, J loses 3 bases, and the germline ends lie 6 bases apart. The CDR3, cysteine through phenylalanine, is 14 amino acids long. Only the CDR3 portion is preserved as DNA: 42 bases, with reading frame beginning at the first base. Based on the germline V gene, the CDR1 and CDR2 sequences are SGHRS and YFSETQ.

The receptor was isolated from a human donor in good health. The sequence joins TRBV5-1 to TRBJ1-4, with the identity of the D gene unclear. Sequencing input: CD8+ T cells from PBMCs. The CDR3 has the sequence CASSLDTSNEKLFF. The DNA is as follows: TGCGCCAGCAGCTTGGACACATCTAATGAAAAACTGTTTTTT.